This is a list of T cell receptor beta chains from one sample in a study of monozygotic twins with inflammatory bowel disease. Each CDR3 protein gets one entry in TCRdb, which reprocessed the 5' RACE reads and gives no DNA. Its clone listing holds 200,000 to 250,000 distinct CDR3 sequences. The sample consisted of blood. These receptors were collected from a human donor with ulcerative colitis or Crohn's disease, or a healthy co-twin of an affected twin (not recorded which). CDR3s include the opening cysteine and the closing phenylalanine or tryptophan.

TRBV7-8	TRBJ1-1	CASSLGARGTEAFF
TRBV5-1	TRBJ2-5	CASSSQTGGSGETQYF
TRBV7-2	TRBJ1-6	CASGASTGSSPLHF
TRBV19	TRBJ2-3	CASSIWLAEVFTDTQYF
TRBV7-2	TRBJ2-1	CASSLATNGYNEQFF
TRBV6-6	TRBJ2-1	CASSYYSNEQFF
TRBV4-2	TRBJ2-2	CASSQGVSSGATGELFF
TRBV29-1	TRBJ2-1	CSTTPGGQMCGQFF
TRBV7-9	TRBJ2-7	CASSLVEQDEQYF
TRBV20-1	TRBJ2-7	CSIETGSYEQYF
TRBV12-3/TRBV12-4	TRBJ1-5	CASNTGRNSNQPQHF